Shown below are 10 T cell receptor beta chains from a single sample sequenced in a study of cytomegalovirus exposure and HLA in healthy donors. Assay used: immunoSEQ multiplex PCR; TCRdb lists only in-frame clones, some missing. The repertoire consists of about 140,000 clones, with 82% occurring once and the leading ten covering around 27%. Sequencing was done on a sample of PBMCs. These receptors came from a man aged 25-40 years in good health and CMV-seropositive.

V gene TRBV7-8 combines with J gene TRBJ2-1; tentatively, D is TRBD1 (7 bases). The CDR3 spans 15 residues. Germline assignment: CDR1 SGHVS and CDR2 FQNEAQ. V was cut by 3 bases and J by 5 bases, with 14 bases left in between. The CDR3 region has the DNA TGTGCCAGCAGCTTGCGGGACAGCCCCGACAATGAGCAGTTCTTC. This gives the protein CASSLRDSPDNEQFF.

The rearrangement joins TRBV30 to TRBJ2-7; D is possibly TRBD2 (7 bases). CDR1 GTSNPN and CDR2 SVGIG come from the germline V gene (reference sequence). This CDR3 region has 14 residues. V shed 0 bases and J shed 1 base, with 10 bases lying between them. Here the CDR3 reads CAWSVGGGSYEQYF. The CDR3 DNA is TGTGCCTGGAGTGTAGGGGGGGGTTCCTACGAGCAGTACTTC.

The V gene is TRBV23-1, the J gene TRBJ1-5; TRBD1 agrees at 9 bases. TRBV23-1 is noted as an ORF with a role that remains uncertain. Trimming cost V 4 bases and J 3 bases; bases outside gene matches: 13. The CDR3 totals 18 residues. The CDR3 DNA reads TGCGCCAGCAGTCCTTGGAGGGACAGGGTAAAGGACAATCAGCCCCAGCATTTT. Amino acids: CASSPWRDRVKDNQPQHF.

This chain uses TRBV10-3 with TRBJ1-2; 7 nucleotides match TRBD1. Germline V gene data show CDR1 as ENHRY and CDR2 as SYGVKD. CDR3 length: 14 residues. The V segment lost 2 bases and the J segment 6 bases; nucleotides outside the gene matches: 6. DNA of the CDR3: TGTGCCATCAGTGAGGCCCGGGACAGTCATGGCTACACCTTC. Translated: CAISEARDSHGYTF.

The chain couples TRBV11-1 to TRBJ2-1; tentatively, D is TRBD2 (5 bases). Germline lookup yields CDR1 SGHAT and CDR2 FQDESV (reference sequence). There are 14 residues in the CDR3. Trimming pared 8 bases from V and 5 bases from J, leaving 16 bases between. The CDR3, as DNA: TGTGCCAGCCGGAGGACTCTGACCGACAATGAGCAGTTCTTC. Its protein product is CASRRTLTDNEQFF. The full variable domain, rest sourced from reference TRBV11-1 and TRBJ2-1, is EAEVAQSPRYKITEKSQAVAFWCDPISGHATLYWYRQILGQGPELLVQFQDESVVDDSQLPKDRFSAERLKGVDSTLKIQPAELGDSAMYLCASRRTLTDNEQFFGPGTRLTVL.

This clone was detected ten times or more. V usage is TRBV9 and J usage is TRBJ2-1, with 10 bases fitting TRBD2. Germline V gives CDR1 SGDLS, CDR2 YYNGEE. J gave up 7 bases and V 0 bases, and 7 bases lay outside the gene matches. The CDR3 spans 16 residues. CDR3 sequence reads: CASSVGASGGFNEQFF. DNA of the CDR3: TGTGCCAGCAGCGTAGGGGCTAGCGGGGGATTTAATGAGCAGTTCTTC.

The chain uses TRBV5-6 and TRBJ1-1, with 10 bases matching TRBD1. Per the germline V gene, CDR1 is SGHDT and CDR2 is YYEEEE. The CDR3 runs to 15 residues. Unmatched junction bases numbered 7, after V lost 4 bases and J lost 4 bases. CDR3 nucleotides: TGTGCCAGCAGCCGGGACAGGGGTTTGCGCACTGAAGCTTTCTTT. Its protein is CASSRDRGLRTEAFF.

This clone was recorded only once. J is TRBJ1-1 and V is TRBV7-3; TRBD1 might be the D (6 bases). The CDR3 is 13 residues long. V lost 5 bases, J lost 1 base, and 8 bases lay in between. Per the germline V gene, CDR1 is SGHTA and CDR2 is FQGTGA. CDR3 coding DNA: TGTGCCAGCAGCAAACAGGGGAACACTGAAGCTTTCTTT. Translating gives CASSKQGNTEAFF.

The V gene is TRBV5-4, the J gene TRBJ1-1, with unresolved D. V was pared by 3 bases and J by 0 bases, with 12 bases between. Germline CDR1 is SGHNT and CDR2 is YYREEE (reference sequence). The CDR3 extends over 15 amino acids. Here the CDR3 reads CASSSLPGMNTEAFF. DNA for the CDR3: TGTGCCAGCAGCTCACTCCCGGGGATGAACACTGAAGCTTTCTTT. Drawing the rest from reference TRBV5-4 and TRBJ1-1, the complete variable domain is ETGVTQSPTHLIKTRGQQVTLRCSSQSGHNTVSWYQQALGQGPQFIFQYYREEENGRGNFPPRFSGLQFPNYSSELNVNALELDDSALYLCASSSLPGMNTEAFFGQGTRLTVV.

The J gene is TRBJ2-5, the V gene TRBV27; 7 nucleotides agree with TRBD2. The V and J ends lost 6 bases and 1 base, in that order; junction bases with no gene match: 2. CDR1 MNHEY and CDR2 SMNVEV come from the germline V gene (reference sequence). The CDR3 covers 13 residues. CDR3 coding DNA: TGTGCCAGCAGGGGAGGGTTCCAAGAGACCCAGTACTTC. Translating it yields CASRGGFQETQYF.